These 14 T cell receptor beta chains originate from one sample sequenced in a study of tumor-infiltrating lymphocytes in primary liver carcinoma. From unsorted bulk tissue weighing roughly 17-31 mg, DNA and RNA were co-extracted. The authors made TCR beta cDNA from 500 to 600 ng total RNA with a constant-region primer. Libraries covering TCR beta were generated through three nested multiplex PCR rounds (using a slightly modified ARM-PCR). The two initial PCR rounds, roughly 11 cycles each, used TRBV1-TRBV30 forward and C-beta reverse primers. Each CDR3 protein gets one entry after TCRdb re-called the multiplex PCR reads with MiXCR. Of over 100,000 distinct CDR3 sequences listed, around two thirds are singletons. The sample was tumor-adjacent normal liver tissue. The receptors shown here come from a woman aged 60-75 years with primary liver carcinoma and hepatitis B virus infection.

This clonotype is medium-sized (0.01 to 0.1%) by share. DNA of the CDR3: TGTGCCAGCAGCCCTGGACTAGCGGGAAACAATGAGCAGTTCTTC. It specifies CASSPGLAGNNEQFF. The chain has TRBV5-4 and TRBJ2-1; TRBD2 matches 12 bases. V lost 4 bases to trimming and J lost 5 bases; unmatched junction nucleotides: 4. This CDR3 comprises 15 residues. Germline values: CDR1 SGHNT, CDR2 YYREEE (reference sequence).

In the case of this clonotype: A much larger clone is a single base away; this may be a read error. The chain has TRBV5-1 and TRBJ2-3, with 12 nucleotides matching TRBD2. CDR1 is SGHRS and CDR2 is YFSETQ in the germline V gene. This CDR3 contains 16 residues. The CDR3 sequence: CASSPGLAGSLDMQYF. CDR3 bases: TGCGCCAGCAGCCCCGGACTAGCGGGATCGTTGGATATGCAGTATTTT.

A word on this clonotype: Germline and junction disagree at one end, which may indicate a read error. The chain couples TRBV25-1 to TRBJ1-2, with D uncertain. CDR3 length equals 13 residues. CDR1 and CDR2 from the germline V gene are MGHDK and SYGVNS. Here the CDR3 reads CACSEGRWDGYTF. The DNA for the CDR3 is TGTGCCTGCAGTGAAGGGAGATGGGATGGTTACACCTTC.

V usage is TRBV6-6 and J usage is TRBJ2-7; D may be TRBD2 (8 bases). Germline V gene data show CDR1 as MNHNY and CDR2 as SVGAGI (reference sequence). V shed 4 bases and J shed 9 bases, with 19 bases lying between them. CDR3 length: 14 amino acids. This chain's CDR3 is CASSSREGACGQYF. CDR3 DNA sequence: TGTGCCAGCAGTTCCCGGGAGGGGGCTTGTGGGCAGTACTTC.

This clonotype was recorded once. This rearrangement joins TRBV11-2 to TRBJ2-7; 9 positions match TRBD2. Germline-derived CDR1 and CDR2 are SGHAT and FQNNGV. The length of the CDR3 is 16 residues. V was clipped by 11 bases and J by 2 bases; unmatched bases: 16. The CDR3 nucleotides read TGTGCCTACAGCTTAAGGATAGCGGGAGCTCCCTACGAGCAGTACGTC. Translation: CAYSLRIAGAPYEQYV.

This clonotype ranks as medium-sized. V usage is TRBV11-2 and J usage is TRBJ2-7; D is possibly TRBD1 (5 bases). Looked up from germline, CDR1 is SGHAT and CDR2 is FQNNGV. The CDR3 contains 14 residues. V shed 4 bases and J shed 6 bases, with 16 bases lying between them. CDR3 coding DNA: TGTGCCAGCAGCTCCAACCGCAGGGTTCTCGAGCAGTACTTC. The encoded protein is CASSSNRRVLEQYF.

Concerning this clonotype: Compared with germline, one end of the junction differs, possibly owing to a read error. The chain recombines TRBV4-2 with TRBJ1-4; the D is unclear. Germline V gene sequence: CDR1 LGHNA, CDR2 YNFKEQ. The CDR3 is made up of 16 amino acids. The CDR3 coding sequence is TGTGCCAGCAGCCAAGTGCATCGGGAGGCGAATGAAAAACCGTTTTTT. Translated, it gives CASSQVHREANEKPFF.

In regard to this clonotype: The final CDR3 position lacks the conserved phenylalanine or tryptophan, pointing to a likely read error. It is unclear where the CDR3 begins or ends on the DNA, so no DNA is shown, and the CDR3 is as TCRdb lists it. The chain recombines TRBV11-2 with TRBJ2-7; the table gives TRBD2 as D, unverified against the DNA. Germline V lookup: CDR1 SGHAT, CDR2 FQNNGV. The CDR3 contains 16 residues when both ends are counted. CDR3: CASSLLAGAKAFEQYI.

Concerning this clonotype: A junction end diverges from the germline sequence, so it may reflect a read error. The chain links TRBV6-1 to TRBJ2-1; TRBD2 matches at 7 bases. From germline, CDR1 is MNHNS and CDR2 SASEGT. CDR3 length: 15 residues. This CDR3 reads CASGREAGDYIEQFF. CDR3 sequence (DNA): TGTGCCAGCGGACGGGAGGCGGGTGACTACATTGAGCAGTTCTTC.

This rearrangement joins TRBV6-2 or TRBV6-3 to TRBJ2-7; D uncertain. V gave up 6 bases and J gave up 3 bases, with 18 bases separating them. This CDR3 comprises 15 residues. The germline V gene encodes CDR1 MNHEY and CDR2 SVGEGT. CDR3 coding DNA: TGTGCCAGCAGCCCTGTAGGAGAGCAGCTCTACGAGCAGTACTTC. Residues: CASSPVGEQLYEQYF.

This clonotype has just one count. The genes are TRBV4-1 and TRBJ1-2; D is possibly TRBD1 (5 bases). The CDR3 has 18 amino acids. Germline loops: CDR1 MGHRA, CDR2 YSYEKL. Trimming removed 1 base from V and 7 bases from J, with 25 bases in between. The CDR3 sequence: CASSQGHSGGRPQFGYTF. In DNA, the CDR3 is TGCGCCAGCAGCCAAGGCCATTCGGGGGGTCGACCTCAGTTTGGCTACACCTTC.

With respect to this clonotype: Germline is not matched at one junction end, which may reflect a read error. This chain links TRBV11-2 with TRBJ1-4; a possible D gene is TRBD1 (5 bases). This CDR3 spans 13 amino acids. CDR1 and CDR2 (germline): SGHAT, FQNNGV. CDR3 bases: TGTGCCAGTAGCTTAAGGGGATATGAAAAACTGATTTTT. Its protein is CASSLRGYEKLIF.

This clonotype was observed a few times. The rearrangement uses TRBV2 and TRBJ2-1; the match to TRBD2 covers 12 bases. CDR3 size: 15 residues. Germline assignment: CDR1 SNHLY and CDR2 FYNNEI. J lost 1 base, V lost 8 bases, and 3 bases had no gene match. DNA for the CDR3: TGTGCCAGCTCTAGCGGGAGGGGGTCCTACAATGAGCAGTTCTTC. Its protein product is CASSSGRGSYNEQFF.

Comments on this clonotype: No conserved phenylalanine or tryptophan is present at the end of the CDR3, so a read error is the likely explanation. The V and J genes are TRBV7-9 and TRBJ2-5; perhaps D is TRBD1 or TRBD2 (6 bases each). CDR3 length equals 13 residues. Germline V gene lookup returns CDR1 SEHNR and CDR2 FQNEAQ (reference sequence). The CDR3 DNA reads TGTGCTAGCAGCCCACAGGGAGGAGAGACCCAGTACTGC. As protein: CASSPQGGETQYC.